This T cell receptor beta chain is from a study of siplizumab effects on memory and regulatory T cells. Whole-study findings and limits: Controls showed an average of approximately 28% Treg-derived mappable alloreactive CD4+ clones, while siplizumab showed about 71%.

Trimming cost V 0 bases and J 5 bases; bases outside gene matches: 8. The CDR3 has 18 residues. Germline loops: CDR1 LNHDA, CDR2 SQIVND (reference sequence). As concerns this clone: Its antigen is currently unknown.

The method was immunoSEQ multiplex PCR; TCRdb's version includes in-frame clones alone and lacks a portion of them. The sample shows some 97,000 clones, approximately 94% of them seen only once. The origin of this receptor is a human donor in good health. The chain recombines TRBV19 with TRBJ2-4, with 12 bases fitting TRBD2. The sample taken for sequencing was non-Treg CD4+ T cells sorted from blood. Here the CDR3 DNA reads TGTGCCAGTAGTATAGACCCGGGACTAGCGGGCGCTCAAAACATTCAGTACTTC. As protein: CASSIDPGLAGAQNIQYF.